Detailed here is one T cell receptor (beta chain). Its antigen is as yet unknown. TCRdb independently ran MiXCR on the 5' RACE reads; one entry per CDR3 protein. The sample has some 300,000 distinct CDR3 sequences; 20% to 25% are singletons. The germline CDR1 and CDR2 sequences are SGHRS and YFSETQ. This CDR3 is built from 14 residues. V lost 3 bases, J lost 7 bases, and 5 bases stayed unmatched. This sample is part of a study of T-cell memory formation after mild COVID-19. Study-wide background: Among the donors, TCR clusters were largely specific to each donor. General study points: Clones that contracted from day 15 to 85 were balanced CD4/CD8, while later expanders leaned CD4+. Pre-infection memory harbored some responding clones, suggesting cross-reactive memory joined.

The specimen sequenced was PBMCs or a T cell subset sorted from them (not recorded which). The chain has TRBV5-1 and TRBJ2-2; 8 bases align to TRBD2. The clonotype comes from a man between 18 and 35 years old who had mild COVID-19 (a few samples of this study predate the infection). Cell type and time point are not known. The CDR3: CASSSGGPVGELFF. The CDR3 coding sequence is TGCGCCAGCAGCTCGGGGGGGCCGGTCGGGGAGCTGTTTTTT.